A single sample gave rise to the 10 T cell receptor beta chains below, sequenced in a study of blood T cell repertoires in COVID-19. The table came from immunoSEQ multiplex PCR; TCRdb's copy has only in-frame clones and leaves some out. The table has about 320,000 clones, approximately 81% seen once. The sample comprised PBMCs or T cells enriched from blood (not recorded which). All receptors derive from a woman aged 30 to 39 who had been exposed to COVID-19.

CDR3 in DNA: TGTGCCAGCAGCCAAGATCGGCTGGCGCCCGGAGGTGAGCAGTTCTTC. Protein: CASSQDRLAPGGEQFF. This chain joins TRBV4-2 and TRBJ2-1, with D tentatively TRBD2 (5 bases). The CDR3 contains 16 residues. Per the germline V gene, CDR1 is LGHNA and CDR2 is YNFKEQ. With 0 bases removed from V and 9 bases from J, the gap between germline ends came to 18 bases.

This clone was observed once. The chain links TRBV27 to TRBJ1-1, with D hard to call. The V end lost 5 bases, the J end lost 2 bases, and 21 bases lay between the germline ends. The CDR3 has 17 amino acids. The V gene's germline CDR1 is MNHEY and CDR2 SMNVEV (reference sequence). The CDR3 nucleotides read TGTGCCAGCAGTCCGCCCCGCCTGGGAGGGCCTAACACTGAAGCTTTCTTT. Translated, it gives CASSPPRLGGPNTEAFF.

J is TRBJ1-6 and V is TRBV12-3 or TRBV12-4, with D maybe TRBD1 (6 bases). CDR3 length: 13 residues. Between the trimmed V and J ends, which lost 6 bases and 10 bases, there was a span of 13 bases. CDR3 protein: CASRPGVKSPLHF. CDR3 bases: TGTGCCAGCAGGCCAGGGGTTAAATCACCCCTCCACTTT.

The chain has TRBV7-8 and TRBJ1-6; D not resolved. Germline CDR1 is SGHVS and CDR2 is FQNEAQ. The length of the CDR3 is 14 residues. V was pared by 1 base and J by 5 bases, with 6 bases between. The DNA for the CDR3 is TGTGCCAGCAGCTTAGACAGCAATAATTCACCCCTCCACTTT. Residues: CASSLDSNNSPLHF.

The V and J genes are TRBV28 and TRBJ1-5; D is perhaps TRBD1 (6 bases). The CDR3 length is 13 residues. Germline assignment: CDR1 MDHEN and CDR2 SYDVKM. V lost 6 bases, J lost 7 bases, and 13 bases lay in between. The CDR3 coding sequence is TGTGCCAGCAGAAGGACAGACCGCCAGCCCCAGCATTTT. Protein sequence: CASRRTDRQPQHF.

This chain joins TRBV6-1 and TRBJ1-5; no clear D. Germline lookup yields CDR1 MNHNS and CDR2 SASEGT. The CDR3 is 14 residues long. V was clipped by 2 bases and J by 3 bases, with 8 bases between them. Here the CDR3 reads CASSEWRVNQPQHF. CDR3 DNA sequence: TGTGCCAGCAGTGAATGGAGGGTCAATCAGCCCCAGCATTTT.

The gene calls are TRBV29-1 and TRBJ2-5; 8 bases match TRBD2. The germline CDR1 and CDR2 sequences are SQVTM and ANQGSEA. The ends lost 5 bases at V and 0 bases at J; junction bases unmatched: 2. The CDR3 extends over 13 amino acids. CDR3 loop: CSVSGGDQETQYF. CDR3 nucleotide sequence: TGCAGCGTTAGCGGGGGCGACCAAGAGACCCAGTACTTC.

V gene TRBV6-6 combines with J gene TRBJ2-1; 7 nucleotides match TRBD2. This CDR3 comprises 16 residues. CDR1 is MNHNY, CDR2 SVGAGI, per germline (reference sequence). V dropped 2 bases and J dropped 5; count of bases not matched to a gene: 9. CDR3 loop: CASSYQSGTNHNEQFF. The CDR3 DNA follows: TGTGCCAGCAGTTACCAATCCGGGACTAACCACAATGAGCAGTTCTTC.

In DNA form, the CDR3 reads TGTGCCAGCAGCGCGGGACAGGGGGCGGCCCCCTACAATGAGCAGTTCTTC. As protein: CASSAGQGAAPYNEQFF. V usage is TRBV5-6 and J usage is TRBJ2-1, with TRBD1 identical over 12 bases. V lost 4 bases, J lost 2 bases, and 7 bases stayed unmatched. Germline values: CDR1 SGHDT, CDR2 YYEEEE. The CDR3 totals 17 residues.

The rearrangement uses TRBV30 and TRBJ1-2, with TRBD1 matching over 8 bases. Germline V gene lookup returns CDR1 GTSNPN and CDR2 SVGIG (reference sequence). This CDR3 region has 12 residues. Germline trimming cut 1 base from V and 7 bases from J; bases unmatched to any gene: 2. CDR3 sequence: CAWSETGAGYTF. The CDR3 nucleotides are TGTGCCTGGAGTGAGACAGGGGCTGGCTACACCTTC.